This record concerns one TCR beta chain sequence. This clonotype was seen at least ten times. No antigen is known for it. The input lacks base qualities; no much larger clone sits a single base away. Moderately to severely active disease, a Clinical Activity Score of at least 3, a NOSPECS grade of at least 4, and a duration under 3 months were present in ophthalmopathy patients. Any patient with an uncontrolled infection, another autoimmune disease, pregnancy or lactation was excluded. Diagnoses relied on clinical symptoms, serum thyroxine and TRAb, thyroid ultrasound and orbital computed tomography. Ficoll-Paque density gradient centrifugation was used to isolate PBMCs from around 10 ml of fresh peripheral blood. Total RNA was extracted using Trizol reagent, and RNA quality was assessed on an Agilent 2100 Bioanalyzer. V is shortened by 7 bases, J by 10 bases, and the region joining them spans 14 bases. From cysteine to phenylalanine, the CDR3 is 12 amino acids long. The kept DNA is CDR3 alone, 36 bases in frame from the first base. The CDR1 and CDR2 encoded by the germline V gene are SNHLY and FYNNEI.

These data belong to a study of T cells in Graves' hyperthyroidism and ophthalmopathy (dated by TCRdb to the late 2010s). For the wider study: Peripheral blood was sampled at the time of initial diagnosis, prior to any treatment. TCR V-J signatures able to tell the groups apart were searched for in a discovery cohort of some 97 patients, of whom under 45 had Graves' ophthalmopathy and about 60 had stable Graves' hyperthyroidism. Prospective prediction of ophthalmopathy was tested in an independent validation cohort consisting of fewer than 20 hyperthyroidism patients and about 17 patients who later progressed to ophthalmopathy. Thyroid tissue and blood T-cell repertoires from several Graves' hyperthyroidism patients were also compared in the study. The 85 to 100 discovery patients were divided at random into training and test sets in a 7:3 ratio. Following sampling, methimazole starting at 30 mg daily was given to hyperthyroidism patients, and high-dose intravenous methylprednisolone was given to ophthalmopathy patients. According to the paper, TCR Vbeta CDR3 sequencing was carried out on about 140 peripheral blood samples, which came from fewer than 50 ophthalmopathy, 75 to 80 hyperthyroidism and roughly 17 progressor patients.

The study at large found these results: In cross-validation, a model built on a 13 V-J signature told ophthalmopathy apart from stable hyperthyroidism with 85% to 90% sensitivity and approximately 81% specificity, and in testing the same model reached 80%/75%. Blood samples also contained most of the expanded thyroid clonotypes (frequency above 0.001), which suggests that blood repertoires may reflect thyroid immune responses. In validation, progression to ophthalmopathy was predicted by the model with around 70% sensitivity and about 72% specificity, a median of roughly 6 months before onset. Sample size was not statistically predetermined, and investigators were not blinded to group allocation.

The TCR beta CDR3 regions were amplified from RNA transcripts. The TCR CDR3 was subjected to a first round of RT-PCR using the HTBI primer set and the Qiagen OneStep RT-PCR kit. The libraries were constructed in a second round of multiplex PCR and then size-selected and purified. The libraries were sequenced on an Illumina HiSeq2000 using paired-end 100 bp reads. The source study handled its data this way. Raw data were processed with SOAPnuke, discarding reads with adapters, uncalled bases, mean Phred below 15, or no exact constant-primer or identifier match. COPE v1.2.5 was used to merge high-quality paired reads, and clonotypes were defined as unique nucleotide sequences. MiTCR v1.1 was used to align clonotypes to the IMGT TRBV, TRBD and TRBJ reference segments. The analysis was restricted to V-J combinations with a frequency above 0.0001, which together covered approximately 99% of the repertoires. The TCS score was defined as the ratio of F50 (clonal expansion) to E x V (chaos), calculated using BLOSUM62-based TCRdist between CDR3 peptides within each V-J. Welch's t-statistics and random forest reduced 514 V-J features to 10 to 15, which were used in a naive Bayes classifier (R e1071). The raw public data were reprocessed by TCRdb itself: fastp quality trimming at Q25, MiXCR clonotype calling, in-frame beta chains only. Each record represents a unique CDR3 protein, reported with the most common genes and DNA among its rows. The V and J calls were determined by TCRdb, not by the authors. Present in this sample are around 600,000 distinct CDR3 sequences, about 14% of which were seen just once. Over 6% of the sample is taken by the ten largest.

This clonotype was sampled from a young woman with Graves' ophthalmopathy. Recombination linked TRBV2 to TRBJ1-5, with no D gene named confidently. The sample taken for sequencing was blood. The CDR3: CASTADLLPQHF. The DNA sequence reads TGTGCCAGCACGGCAGACCTGCTACCCCAGCATTTT.